One TCR beta chain is described in this entry. Germline assignment: CDR1 SGHRS and CDR2 YFSETQ. J was trimmed by 3 bases and V by 1 base; bases with no gene match: 3. CDR3 length: 14 amino acids. The primer mix had 60 Vbeta and 13 Jbeta primers. Here immunoSEQ multiplex PCR was the method, and the copy in TCRdb shows in-frame clones only, minus some. Of approximately 160,000 clones in the sample, approximately 80% are singletons; the top ten hold approximately 1.8%. These data originate in a study of cytomegalovirus exposure and HLA in healthy donors. The J gene is TRBJ1-1, the V gene TRBV5-1, with TRBD1 matching over 7 bases. The receptor's source is a woman aged 25-40 years in good health and CMV-seronegative. The sequencing sample was made of PBMCs. The CDR3 DNA reads as TGCGCCAGCAGCTTGTTTACAGGGGACACTGAAGCTTTCTTT. Amino acid sequence: CASSLFTGDTEAFF.